Shown below are 27 T cell receptor beta chains from a single sample sequenced in a study of blood T cell repertoires in COVID-19. Clones were sequenced by immunoSEQ multiplex PCR, and TCRdb holds only the in-frame ones, with some missing. The sample consists of about 280,000 clones, about 86% of them appearing once. Sequencing was done on a sample of peripheral blood. The receptors derive from a woman aged 25 to 45 who had recovered from COVID-19.

The chain is built from TRBV11-3 and TRBJ2-1; perhaps TRBD2 as D (6 bases). CDR1 is SGHNT and CDR2 is YENEEA in the germline V gene. Trimming took 3 bases from V and 8 from J, leaving 14 bases between them. The CDR3 is made up of 14 amino acids. The CDR3 coding sequence is TGTGCCAGCAGCTTCGGGGGAGTAGATGATGAGCAGTTCTTC. This encodes CASSFGGVDDEQFF.

This chain links TRBV19 with TRBJ2-1, with 9 nucleotides matching TRBD1. The trim removed 4 bases at V and 7 bases at J, leaving 8 bases unmatched. CDR1 is LNHDA, CDR2 SQIVND, per germline (reference sequence). The CDR3 consists of 15 residues. In DNA, the CDR3 is TGTGCCAGTAGTAATGTTGGGACAGGGCTAAATGAGCAGTTCTTC. Amino acid sequence: CASSNVGTGLNEQFF.

V is TRBV12-3 or TRBV12-4 and J is TRBJ1-2; D possibly corresponds to TRBD1 (5 bases). The V end was cut by 5 bases, the J end by 7 bases, with 14 bases between. This CDR3 comprises 13 residues. The CDR3 nucleotides are TGTGCCAGCAGTCATCGGAGGGGCGGTGGCTACACCTTC. Translated, it gives CASSHRRGGGYTF.

This rearrangement joins TRBV25-1 to TRBJ1-4; no reliable D call. The CDR3 is 16 amino acids. The V gene's germline CDR1 is MGHDK and CDR2 SYGVNS. Trimming took off 3 bases at V and 1 base at J, with 12 bases between the two ends. DNA for the CDR3: TGTGCCAGCAGTGAGGAGGGTAGGCTAACTAATGAAAAACTGTTTTTT. This sequence encodes CASSEEGRLTNEKLFF.

This chain links TRBV7-2 with TRBJ2-5, with TRBD2 matching over 16 bases. The germline V gene has CDR1 SGHTA and CDR2 FQGNSA. The trim removed 5 bases at V and 4 bases at J, leaving 13 bases unmatched. The CDR3 is 19 amino acids. CDR3 region: CASSGRGTSGRVRAETQYF. CDR3 DNA sequence: TGTGCCAGCAGCGGTAGAGGGACTAGCGGGAGGGTTCGGGCAGAGACCCAGTACTTC.

The chain's CDR3 is CASRAPGTVKVNTEAFF. The CDR3 bases are TGTGCCAGCCGTGCCCCCGGGACAGTTAAAGTGAACACTGAAGCTTTCTTT. This sequence joins TRBV19 and TRBJ1-1; the match to TRBD1 covers 7 bases. The length of the CDR3 is 17 residues. The germline CDR1 and CDR2 sequences are LNHDA and SQIVND (reference sequence). Trimming removed 9 bases from V and 0 bases from J; junction bases left unmatched: 16.

V is TRBV18 and J is TRBJ2-3; unclear D gene. V shed 2 bases and J shed 0 bases, with 12 bases lying between them. The CDR3 sequence is 16 residues long. Germline CDR1 KGHSH, CDR2 LQKENI. The CDR3 protein is CASSPMQVDSTDTQYF. CDR3 in DNA: TGTGCCAGCTCACCAATGCAGGTGGATAGCACAGATACGCAGTATTTT. The variable domain in full, with the rest retrieved from reference TRBV18 and TRBJ2-3, is NAGVMQNPRHLVRRRGQEARLRCSPMKGHSHVYWYRQLPEEGLKFMVYLQKENIIDESGMPKERFSAEFPKEGPSILRIQQVVRGDSAAYFCASSPMQVDSTDTQYFGPGTRLTVL.

The chain carries TRBV5-1 and TRBJ1-1; D is undetermined. The germline V and J ends were trimmed by 0 bases and 5 bases, with 8 bases remaining between them. CDR1 and CDR2 (germline): SGHRS, YFSETQ. The CDR3 sequence is 13 residues long. The chain's CDR3 is CASSLGGTTEAFF. In DNA form, the CDR3 reads TGCGCCAGCAGCTTGGGAGGTACTACTGAAGCTTTCTTT. The full variable domain, rest sourced from reference TRBV5-1 and TRBJ1-1, is KAGVTQTPRYLIKTRGQQVTLSCSPISGHRSVSWYQQTPGQGLQFLFEYFSETQRNKGNFPGRFSGRQFSNSRSEMNVSTLELGDSALYLCASSLGGTTEAFFGQGTRLTVV.

This clone came up once. This chain connects TRBV11-3 to TRBJ2-1; 11 positions agree with TRBD2. This CDR3 spans 15 amino acids. CDR1 and CDR2 (germline): SGHNT, YENEEA. J gave up 4 bases and V 5 bases, and 4 bases lay outside the gene matches. CDR3 protein: CASSTGTSGYNEQFF. The CDR3 DNA reads TGTGCCAGCAGCACCGGGACTAGCGGATACAATGAGCAGTTCTTC.

The chain combines TRBV12-3 or TRBV12-4 with TRBJ1-1; D unclear. Trimming cost V 3 bases and J 3 bases, with 8 bases left between them. The CDR3 contains 13 residues. The CDR3 sequence is CASSFGSYTEAFF. DNA of the CDR3: TGTGCCAGCAGTTTTGGCAGTTACACTGAAGCTTTCTTT.

This chain joins TRBV18 and TRBJ2-1, with D uncertain. V was trimmed by 3 bases and J by 4 bases, leaving 7 bases between them. The CDR3 is 13 residues long. Germline V lookup: CDR1 KGHSH, CDR2 LQKENI. Here the CDR3 DNA reads TGTGCCAGCTCACCGATTCGGTACAATGAGCAGTTCTTC. This gives the protein CASSPIRYNEQFF.

The chain carries TRBV4-3 and TRBJ1-2; 7 bases are shared with TRBD1. V was pared by 8 bases and J by 0 bases, with 12 bases of the junction left unmatched. The V gene's germline CDR1 is LGHNA and CDR2 YSLEER. The CDR3 runs to 16 residues. The CDR3 DNA reads TGCGCCAGCTCAAATCCCCCGGGACAGCCTAACTATGGCTACACCTTC. Protein sequence: CASSNPPGQPNYGYTF.

The rearrangement uses TRBV6-5 and TRBJ2-4; 9 bases are shared with TRBD1. The V gene end was trimmed by 2 bases and the J gene end by 7 bases; junction bases not matched to a gene: 6. Per the germline V gene, CDR1 is MNHEY and CDR2 is SVGAGI. This CDR3 contains 15 residues. DNA for the CDR3: TGTGCCAGCAGTTACAATACAGGGGGCCGGAACATTCAGTACTTC. Translation gives CASSYNTGGRNIQYF.

The chain employs TRBV28 and TRBJ2-7; weak D call: TRBD2 (5 bases). CDR1 MDHEN and CDR2 SYDVKM come from the germline V gene. V dropped 7 bases and J dropped 0 bases, with 13 bases sitting between them. The length of the CDR3 is 14 residues. This chain's CDR3 is CASTLEAASYEQYF. Written as DNA, the CDR3 is TGTGCCAGCACCTTGGAGGCGGCCTCCTACGAGCAGTACTTC. The whole variable domain, remainder taken from reference TRBV28 and TRBJ2-7, is DVKVTQSSRYLVKRTGEKVFLECVQDMDHENMFWYRQDPGLGLRLIYFSYDVKMKEKGDIPEGYSVSREKKERFSLILESASTNQTSMYLCASTLEAASYEQYFGPGTRLTVT.

The V and J genes are TRBV9 and TRBJ2-1; D is possibly TRBD2 (6 bases). The CDR3 covers 14 residues. V lost 4 bases, J lost 8 bases, and 16 bases lay in between. Germline V CDR1 and CDR2: SGDLS, YYNGEE. The CDR3 nucleotides read TGTGCCAGCAGCTTTTCGGCCGGCGGGGATGAGCAGTTCTTC. Translating gives CASSFSAGGDEQFF.

About this clone: At one boundary the junction diverges from the germline segment, which might be a read error. The chain is built from TRBV7-7 and TRBJ2-3; tentatively, D is TRBD2 (5 bases). Germline CDR1 SSHAT, CDR2 FNYEAQ (reference sequence). CDR3 length: 15 amino acids. The CDR3 DNA reads TGTGCTAGCAGCTTAGGCTCGGGAATTCAAGATACGCAGTATTTT. Amino acids: CASSLGSGIQDTQYF.

The chain links TRBV28 to TRBJ2-7; TRBD2 aligns across 10 bases. The germline V gene has CDR1 MDHEN and CDR2 SYDVKM. This CDR3 contains 18 residues. J was trimmed by 5 bases and V by 6 bases; bases with no gene match: 19. CDR3 DNA: TGTGCCAGCAGCTCTAGGACTAGCGGCTGGACTATGGTAGACGAGCAGTACTTC. Its protein is CASSSRTSGWTMVDEQYF.

This clone showed up just a few times. The chain uses TRBV11-1 and TRBJ1-2; TRBD1 matches 7 bases. V trimming: 5 bases; J trimming: 7 bases; junction bases outside the gene matches: 10. The CDR3 has 14 residues. Looked up from germline, CDR1 is SGHAT and CDR2 is FQDESV (reference sequence). The CDR3 reads CASSLQGTLGGYTF. CDR3 sequence (DNA): TGTGCCAGCAGCCTACAGGGGACCCTGGGTGGCTACACCTTC.

This sequence joins TRBV21-1 and TRBJ2-3; TRBD2, the table's D call, lacks a check against the DNA. TRBV21-1 is recorded as a pseudogene. This CDR3 is built from 16 residues. As DNA, the CDR3 is TGTGCCAGCAGCAAAGTAATTTTAACTAGATCAGATACGCAGTATTTT. It codes for CASSKVILTRSDTQYF.

CDR3 residues: CASSLEVASAGELFF. CDR3 bases: TGTGCCAGCAGCTTGGAAGTGGCTAGCGCCGGGGAGCTGTTTTTT. The chain employs TRBV5-4 and TRBJ2-2, with D maybe TRBD2 (6 bases). The CDR3 is 15 amino acids. V was trimmed by 0 bases and J by 6 bases, leaving 12 bases between them. CDR1 is SGHNT and CDR2 is YYREEE in the germline V gene (reference sequence).

The count of this clone is one. The rearrangement uses TRBV5-1 and TRBJ1-1; weak D call: TRBD1 (5 bases). The CDR3 runs to 14 residues. Germline values: CDR1 SGHRS, CDR2 YFSETQ. V lost 3 bases and J lost 7, with 16 bases in between. CDR3 residues: CASSWPTDTYEAFF. CDR3 sequence (DNA): TGCGCCAGCAGCTGGCCGACGGACACCTATGAAGCTTTCTTT. Using reference TRBV5-1 and TRBJ1-1 for the parts outside the CDR3, the full variable domain is KAGVTQTPRYLIKTRGQQVTLSCSPISGHRSVSWYQQTPGQGLQFLFEYFSETQRNKGNFPGRFSGRQFSNSRSEMNVSTLELGDSALYLCASSWPTDTYEAFFGQGTRLTVV.

The V gene is TRBV7-9, the J gene TRBJ1-4; the D is unclear. V dropped 5 bases and J dropped 3 bases, with 16 bases sitting between them. Germline V gene data show CDR1 as SEHNR and CDR2 as FQNEAQ (reference sequence). CDR3 length: 16 amino acids. The CDR3 DNA follows: TGTGCCAGCAGCGGCGGAGTGTTGAGAGCTAATGAAAAACTGTTTTTT. This codes for CASSGGVLRANEKLFF. Based on the CDR3 plus reference TRBV7-9 and TRBJ1-4, the full variable domain is DTGVSQNPRHKITKRGQNVTFRCDPISEHNRLYWYRQTLGQGPEFLTYFQNEAQLEKSRLLSDRFSAERPKGSFSTLEIQRTEQGDSAMYLCASSGGVLRANEKLFFGSGTQLSVL.

This chain uses TRBV27 with TRBJ2-3; weak D call: TRBD1 (5 bases). This CDR3 is 14 amino acids long. Trimming took 5 bases from V and 0 from J, leaving 9 bases between them. The germline V gene encodes CDR1 MNHEY and CDR2 SMNVEV (reference sequence). CDR3 residues: CASSLGVSTDTQYF. The CDR3 DNA reads as TGTGCCAGCAGTCTAGGGGTGAGCACAGATACGCAGTATTTT.

The J gene is TRBJ2-2, the V gene TRBV5-1; 9 bases map to TRBD2. Germline CDR1 SGHRS, CDR2 YFSETQ. The ends lost 10 bases at V and 7 bases at J; junction bases unmatched: 14. This CDR3 has 15 amino acids. In DNA form, the CDR3 reads TGCGCCTCACAAGTGGTAGCGGGAGAAGTCGGGGAGCTGTTTTTT. Its translation is CASQVVAGEVGELFF.

The V call is TRBV28, the J call TRBJ1-6; D unclear. With 8 bases removed from V and 7 bases from J, the gap between germline ends came to 21 bases. CDR1 and CDR2 from the germline V gene are MDHEN and SYDVKM. This CDR3 region has 16 residues. CDR3 in amino acids: CASSRHLNSANSPLHF. CDR3 DNA: TGTGCCAGCTCGAGGCACCTCAACTCAGCGAATTCACCCCTCCACTTT.

The chain uses TRBV5-1 and TRBJ2-3; D is undetermined. Trimming left V 5 bases short and J 2 bases short, with 15 bases between. The germline V gene encodes CDR1 SGHRS and CDR2 YFSETQ. The CDR3 has 15 amino acids. The CDR3 here is CASSLPALDTDTQYF. The CDR3, as DNA: TGCGCCAGCAGTCTTCCAGCTCTAGACACAGATACGCAGTATTTT.

The CDR3 loop reads CASSRGWAEGEQYF. The CDR3 region has the DNA TGTGCCAGCAGCCGGGGGTGGGCCGAGGGCGAGCAGTACTTC. The chain recombines TRBV9 with TRBJ2-7; a weak D match, TRBD2 (6 bases). This CDR3 contains 14 residues. Trimming removed 4 bases at V and 6 bases at J, with 17 bases between. The germline gives CDR1 SGDLS, CDR2 YYNGEE.